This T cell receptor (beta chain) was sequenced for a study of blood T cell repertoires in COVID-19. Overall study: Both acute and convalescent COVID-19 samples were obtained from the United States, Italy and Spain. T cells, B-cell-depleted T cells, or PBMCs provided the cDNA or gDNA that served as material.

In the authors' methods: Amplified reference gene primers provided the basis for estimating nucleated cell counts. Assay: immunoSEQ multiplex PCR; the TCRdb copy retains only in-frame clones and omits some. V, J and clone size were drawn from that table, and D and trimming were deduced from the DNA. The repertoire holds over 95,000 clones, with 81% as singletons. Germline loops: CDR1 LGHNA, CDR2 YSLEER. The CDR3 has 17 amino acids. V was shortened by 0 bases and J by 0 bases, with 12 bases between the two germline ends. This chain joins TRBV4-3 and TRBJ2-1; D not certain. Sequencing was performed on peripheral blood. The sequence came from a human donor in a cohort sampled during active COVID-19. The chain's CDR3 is CASSQDSTSLSYNEQFF. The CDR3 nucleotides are TGCGCCAGCAGCCAAGATTCCACTTCGCTCTCCTACAATGAGCAGTTCTTC.